This TCR beta chain was recorded in a study of CD8+ T cells in alopecia areata. Study context: Those treated were given oral tofacitinib at 5 to 10 mg twice daily. Study-wide points: Scalp clonality, along with expanded CD8+ clones among the top 100, was significantly decreased by tofacitinib.

Treatment: oral pan-JAK inhibitor, 5-10 mg twice daily. cDNA prepared by RNA extraction and subsequent reverse transcription served as the template for sequencing. The repertoire was sequenced with immunoSEQ multiplex PCR; TCRdb's copy has only in-frame clones and lacks some. The table lists approximately 200,000 clones, roughly three fifths of them singletons. About this clone itself: The antigen is undetermined.

The receptor was derived from a human donor with alopecia areata. Sample: CD4+ T cells sorted from blood, taken at week 4, from a patient treated with tofacitinib.

The CDR3 is CAWSVGGHEQFF. CDR3 DNA: TGTGCCTGGAGTGTTGGAGGACATGAGCAGTTCTTC. The chain uses TRBV30 and TRBJ2-1; TRBD2 is a possible D gene (5 bases). Germline assignment: CDR1 GTSNPN and CDR2 SVGIG (reference sequence). V was clipped by 0 bases and J by 8 bases, with 8 bases between them. The CDR3 consists of 12 residues. Full variable domain (outside the CDR3, taken from reference TRBV30 and TRBJ2-1): SQTIHQWPATLVQPVGSPLSLECTVEGTSNPNLYWYRQAAGRGLQLLFYSVGIGQISSEVPQNLSASRPQDRQFILSSKKLLLSDSGFYLCAWSVGGHEQFFGPGTRLTVL.